These T cell receptor beta chains were read from a single sample in a study of T-cell memory formation after mild COVID-19. MiXCR, run by TCRdb on the 5' RACE reads, gives a single entry per CDR3 protein. Among 450,000 to 650,000 distinct CDR3 sequences listed, around 21% were seen once. The sequencing sample was made of PBMCs or a T cell subset sorted from them (not recorded which). These receptor sequences come from an adult woman who had mild COVID-19 (a few samples of this study predate the infection). Cell type and time point are not known. Both conserved end residues are part of each CDR3. The D gene is left open where the match is weak. Only some rows state a clone size, as once, few, many or a class for expanded clones.

CASSQDPGLAFYEQYF TGCGCCAGCAGCCAAGACCCGGGGCTAGCCTTCTACGAGCAGTACTTC TRBJ2-7 TRBV4-3 NA NA
CSAREGVRVETQYF TGCAGTGCTAGAGAGGGGGTCAGGGTAGAGACCCAGTACTTC TRBJ2-5 TRBV20-1 NA few
CASSVGAVGGYTF TGTGCCAGCAGCGTAGGGGCAGTAGGTGGCTACACCTTC TRBJ1-2 TRBV9 NA NA
CSAAALAYNEQFF TGCAGTGCCGCAGCCCTAGCCTACAATGAGCAGTTCTTC TRBJ2-1 TRBV20-1 NA NA
CSVGRDSNTGELFF TGCAGCGTCGGTAGGGACAGTAACACCGGGGAGCTGTTTTTT TRBJ2-2 TRBV29-1 TRBD1 few
CATSRDRITGGDTQYF TGTGCCACCAGCAGAGATCGTATCACAGGGGGAGATACGCAGTATTTT TRBJ2-3 TRBV15 TRBD1 NA
CASSPNGALYDEQFF TGTGCCAGCAGCCCTAACGGGGCCTTGTATGATGAGCAGTTCTTC TRBJ2-1 TRBV3-1 NA few
CASSLVLADTQYF TGTGCCAGCAGCTTAGTGTTGGCTGACACGCAGTATTTT TRBJ2-3 TRBV7-2 NA many
CASSLLSYNSPLHF TGTGCCAGCAGCCTCCTCTCCTATAATTCACCCCTCCACTTT TRBJ1-6 TRBV7-9 NA few
CASSGRQGSEQYF TGTGCCAGCAGCGGACGACAGGGATCCGAGCAGTACTTC TRBJ2-7 TRBV9 TRBD1 few
CASSWGTMEYEQYF TGTGCCAGCAGCTGGGGGACAATGGAGTACGAGCAGTACTTC TRBJ2-7 TRBV5-4 NA NA
CASSLSADLEAFF TGTGCCAGCAGCCTTTCAGCGGACCTTGAAGCTTTCTTT TRBJ1-1 TRBV14 NA NA
CATSESLAGAGDTQYF TGTGCCACCAGTGAATCGCTAGCGGGAGCGGGAGATACGCAGTATTTT TRBJ2-3 TRBV24-1 TRBD2 NA
CATSPATSGGIRAYEQYF TGTGCCACCAGTCCGGCGACTAGCGGGGGTATTAGGGCCTACGAGCAGTACTTC TRBJ2-7 TRBV24-1 TRBD2 NA
CASSLAREQYF TGCGCCAGCAGCTTGGCCCGGGAGCAGTACTTC TRBJ2-7 TRBV5-1 NA many
CASSPGVGSYEQYF TGTGCCAGCAGCCCCGGCGTGGGAAGCTACGAGCAGTACTTC TRBJ2-7 TRBV9 NA few
CASSAGGGGLRTDTQYF TGTGCCAGTAGTGCAGGAGGGGGTGGACTCCGCACAGATACGCAGTATTTT TRBJ2-3 TRBV19 NA NA
CASSVAVGASNEQFF TGTGCCAGCAGTGTAGCGGTCGGGGCCTCCAATGAGCAGTTCTTC TRBJ2-1 TRBV6-4 NA few
CASSSTGGINYGYTF TGTGCCAGCAGCTCTACAGGGGGAATTAACTATGGCTACACCTTC TRBJ1-2 TRBV7-9 TRBD1 NA
CAINKRERWNEQFF TGTGCCATCAACAAGCGGGAGAGGTGGAATGAGCAGTTCTTC TRBJ2-1 TRBV10-3 TRBD2 few
CASSLGRLGTQYF TGTGCCAGCAGTTTAGGCAGGCTCGGGACCCAGTACTTC TRBJ2-5 TRBV27 NA few
CASSLAQLAGDPSSYNEQFF TGTGCCAGCAGCTTAGCTCAACTAGCGGGGGACCCAAGCTCCTACAATGAGCAGTTCTTC TRBJ2-1 TRBV7-9 TRBD2 NA
CASSRLAGGRMWTGELFF TGTGCCAGCAGCCGACTAGCGGGGGGTAGAATGTGGACCGGGGAGCTGTTTTTT TRBJ2-2 TRBV12-3/TRBV12-4 TRBD2 few
CASSQELDQETQYF TGCGCCAGCAGCCAAGAGCTAGATCAAGAGACCCAGTACTTC TRBJ2-5 TRBV4-3 NA few
CASSPAGRVNTGELFF TGTGCCAGCTCCCCAGCGGGCAGGGTGAACACCGGGGAGCTGTTTTTT TRBJ2-2 TRBV9 NA NA
CASSEEGRTEAFF TGCGCCAGCAGCGAGGAAGGGCGGACTGAAGCTTTCTTT TRBJ1-1 TRBV5-1 NA NA
CSAGVLGQPQHF TGCAGCGCGGGGGTTTTGGGGCAGCCCCAGCATTTT TRBJ1-5 TRBV29-1 NA NA
CASGGSDTEAFF TGTGCCAGCGGCGGGTCAGACACTGAAGCTTTCTTT TRBJ1-1 TRBV27 NA NA
CAISESEETQYF TGTGCCATCAGTGAGTCGGAAGAGACCCAGTACTTC TRBJ2-5 TRBV10-3 NA NA
CASSPAYFDPDTQYF TGTGCCAGCTCACCAGCCTATTTCGATCCAGATACGCAGTATTTT TRBJ2-3 TRBV18 NA many
CASSLGGDRNSYEQYF TGTGCCAGCAGCTTAGGAGGGGACAGGAATTCCTACGAGCAGTACTTC TRBJ2-7 TRBV7-9 TRBD1 NA
CSALGLAGGLEQYF TGCAGTGCTCTGGGACTAGCGGGAGGTCTGGAGCAGTACTTC TRBJ2-7 TRBV20-1 TRBD2 few
CASTPRGDPGPQHF TGTGCCAGCACCCCTAGGGGGGATCCTGGGCCCCAGCATTTT TRBJ1-5 TRBV7-8 NA NA
CASREDGSNYGYTF TGTGCCAGCAGAGAGGACGGATCCAACTATGGCTACACCTTC TRBJ1-2 TRBV12-3/TRBV12-4 NA NA
CASSLASPISREGTNTGELFF TGTGCCAGCAGCTTAGCGTCCCCAATATCCCGGGAGGGGACGAACACCGGGGAGCTGTTTTTT TRBJ2-2 TRBV7-8 TRBD2 few
CASSPKEAGNTIYF TGTGCCAGCTCACCAAAGGAGGCTGGAAACACCATATATTTT TRBJ1-3 TRBV18 NA few
CASSLEVAGAITGDTQYF TGCGCCAGCAGCTTGGAGGTAGCGGGGGCTATAACGGGAGATACGCAGTATTTT TRBJ2-3 TRBV5-1 TRBD2 NA
CASSPAGNTQYF TGTGCCAGCAGCCCGGCGGGGAATACGCAGTATTTT TRBJ2-3 TRBV21-1 NA few
CAALDRDETQYF TGTGCCGCCCTGGACAGGGACGAGACCCAGTACTTC TRBJ2-5 TRBV6-5 TRBD1 once
CASSHATGGSTDTQYF TGTGCCAGCAGCCATGCGACAGGGGGTTCCACAGATACGCAGTATTTT TRBJ2-3 TRBV3-1 TRBD1 NA
CSVEGGVETGGKTFF TGCAGCGTTGAAGGGGGAGTCGAGACAGGGGGCAAAACTTTCTTT TRBJ1-1 TRBV29-1 TRBD1 few
CASSYPQGARGNEQFF TGTGCCAGCAGTTACCCCCAGGGGGCGCGAGGCAATGAGCAGTTCTTC TRBJ2-1 TRBV6-5 TRBD1 few